This TCR beta chain was found in a study of T cell responses to AZD1222 COVID-19 vaccine. Study results and caveats: Spike-specific TCR breadth and depth were elevated following two AZD1222 doses. Across the whole spike, CD4 TCRs peaked at regions 160-218 and 743-854.

The CDR3 is 15 residues long. V shed 5 bases and J shed 4 bases, with 15 bases lying between them. Germline CDR1 MNHEY, CDR2 SVGAGI. A word on this clone: Its antigen is not identified.

Libraries were prepared by immunoSEQ multiplex PCR; TCRdb keeps only in-frame clonotypes and omits some of them. The table records 130,000 or so clones, around 90% of them present only once. Second-dose timings of about 4 or about 12 weeks were pooled. The TCR comes from an adult who received the AZD1222 COVID-19 vaccine. Sequenced here: peripheral blood, sampled 28 days after the second AZD1222 dose. V gene TRBV6-5 combines with J gene TRBJ1-3; D unclear. The DNA of the CDR3 is TGTGCCAGCAGTCGGGTGGGTAAGGCGGGAAACACCATATATTTT. The encoded protein is CASSRVGKAGNTIYF.